The 17 T cell receptor beta chains in this list originate from one sample, sequenced in a study of B cell selection in AIRE deficiency. The sorted conventional CD4 T cells were gated as CD4+CD127+. TCRdb's copy holds only in-frame clones and misses some; the assay was immunoSEQ multiplex PCR. The table records about 24,000 clones, 90% to 96% of them present only once. Input material: CD4+CD127+ conventional T cells sorted from PBMCs. The origin of the receptors is a human donor in good health.

The V gene is TRBV18, the J gene TRBJ2-5; D remains ambiguous. Trimming pared 4 bases from V and 1 base from J, leaving 13 bases between. CDR1 KGHSH and CDR2 LQKENI come from the germline V gene. CDR3 size: 15 residues. The CDR3, as DNA: TGTGCCAGCTCACTTTATTGGACCACCCAAGAGACCCAGTACTTC. Translation gives CASSLYWTTQETQYF.

The rearrangement uses TRBV10-3 and TRBJ2-2; TRBD1 agrees at 9 bases. Trimming cost V 6 bases and J 7 bases; bases outside gene matches: 9. The CDR3 length is 15 residues. CDR1 is ENHRY and CDR2 is SYGVKD in the germline V gene. The CDR3 coding sequence is TGTGCCATCAGGGGGACAGGGCGAAAAGGCGGGGAGCTGTTTTTT. Encoded protein: CAIRGTGRKGGELFF.

This clone was seen just once. This sequence joins TRBV27 and TRBJ2-2, with 13 bases matching TRBD2. The V and J ends lost 6 bases and 3 bases, in that order; junction bases with no gene match: 7. The CDR3 has 17 amino acids. The germline CDR1 and CDR2 sequences are MNHEY and SMNVEV (reference sequence). The CDR3 DNA reads as TGTGCCAGCAGGGGACTAGCGGGATATGGGGACACCGGGGAGCTGTTTTTT. Its translation: CASRGLAGYGDTGELFF.

The CDR3 protein is CASSVGLAGEGETQYF. The DNA of the CDR3 is TGTGCCAGCAGCGTCGGACTAGCGGGAGAAGGAGAGACCCAGTACTTC. V and J are TRBV9 and TRBJ2-5; TRBD2 matches at 13 bases. There are 16 residues in the CDR3. V shed 2 bases, J shed 4 bases, and the junction held 5 bases outside the gene matches. The germline gives CDR1 SGDLS, CDR2 YYNGEE.

The chain employs TRBV18 and TRBJ2-7; TRBD1 matches 9 bases. The CDR3 extends over 14 amino acids. The V gene's germline CDR1 is KGHSH and CDR2 LQKENI. With 5 bases clipped from V and 1 base from J, the junction kept 3 bases outside the gene matches. Here the CDR3 DNA reads TGTGCCAGCTCATCGGGACAGGGATCCTACGAGCAGTACTTC. Protein product: CASSSGQGSYEQYF.

The chain combines TRBV11-3 with TRBJ2-7, with TRBD1 as a possible D gene (5 bases). Trimming removed 1 base at V and 5 bases at J, with 9 bases between. The CDR3 has 13 amino acids. From germline, CDR1 is SGHNT and CDR2 YENEEA. In nucleotides, the CDR3 is TGTGCCAGCAGCTTAGCAGGGTTGGACGAGCAGTACTTC. Amino acids: CASSLAGLDEQYF.

The V gene is TRBV18, the J gene TRBJ2-1; 11 nucleotides line up with TRBD1. After removal of 5 bases from V and 6 bases from J, the junction contained 6 bases not matched to a gene. This CDR3 spans 15 amino acids. Germline CDR1 reads KGHSH; CDR2 reads LQKENI. The CDR3 here is CASSRRGTGGNEQFF. For the CDR3, the DNA is TGTGCCAGCTCAAGGCGGGGGACAGGGGGCAATGAGCAGTTCTTC.

V gene TRBV5-1 combines with J gene TRBJ2-2; 8 nucleotides align to TRBD1. Germline V gives CDR1 SGHRS, CDR2 YFSETQ. The CDR3 contains 15 residues. The J segment lost 0 bases and the V segment lost 3 bases, leaving 1 base of the junction unmatched. This CDR3 is CASSSGQANTGELFF. DNA of the CDR3: TGCGCCAGCAGCTCGGGACAGGCGAACACCGGGGAGCTGTTTTTT.

V gene TRBV15 combines with J gene TRBJ2-1, with TRBD2 matching over 14 bases. This CDR3 contains 20 residues. Germline V gene sequence: CDR1 LNHNV, CDR2 YYDKDF (reference sequence). The V segment lost 3 bases and the J segment 4 bases; nucleotides outside the gene matches: 14. CDR3 nucleotide sequence: TGTGCCACCAGCAGTTCCCGGGACTCAGGGACTAGCGGGAGTTACAATGAGCAGTTCTTC. As protein: CATSSSRDSGTSGSYNEQFF.

The chain uses TRBV5-1 and TRBJ2-7; no firm D call. Germline V gene sequence: CDR1 SGHRS, CDR2 YFSETQ. This CDR3 is 13 amino acids long. The V and J ends lost 7 bases and 4 bases respectively, with 15 bases between them. CDR3 sequence: CASGQTGPYEQYF. As DNA, the CDR3 is TGCGCCAGCGGCCAAACTGGGCCGTACGAGCAGTACTTC.

This sequence joins TRBV13 and TRBJ2-1; the match to TRBD2 covers 11 bases. Germline V gives CDR1 PRHDT, CDR2 FYEKMQ (reference sequence). There are 15 residues in the CDR3. Trimming at V came to 0 bases and at J to 10 bases, leaving 5 bases not matched to a gene. CDR3 nucleotides: TGTGCCAGCAGCTTAGGACTAGCGGGAGAATGGGAGCAGTTCTTC. Translation gives CASSLGLAGEWEQFF.

The chain combines TRBV29-1 with TRBJ2-7, with D possibly TRBD2 on 5 matching bases. V dropped 4 bases and J dropped 5 bases, with 15 bases sitting between them. This CDR3 spans 13 amino acids. The germline gives CDR1 SQVTM, CDR2 ANQGSEA. In nucleotides, the CDR3 is TGCAGCGTTGCCGGGCGGGTTCGGGACGAGCAGTACTTC. It codes for CSVAGRVRDEQYF.

This chain connects TRBV19 to TRBJ2-5; D remains ambiguous. The V end was cut by 4 bases, the J end by 2 bases, with 11 bases between. Germline loops: CDR1 LNHDA, CDR2 SQIVND (reference sequence). This CDR3 region has 14 residues. The CDR3 DNA follows: TGTGCCAGTAGTACCGATCCGACTCAAGAGACCCAGTACTTC. This gives the protein CASSTDPTQETQYF.

The J gene is TRBJ2-4, the V gene TRBV6-6; no reliable D call. With 7 bases removed from V and 1 base from J, the gap between germline ends came to 17 bases. Germline V gene data show CDR1 as MNHNY and CDR2 as SVGAGI (reference sequence). The CDR3 loop spans 16 amino acids. The CDR3 DNA sequence: TGTGCCAGCATCGATCCGGGTATGGGGGCCAAAAACATTCAGTACTTC. It specifies CASIDPGMGAKNIQYF.

The genes are TRBV28 and TRBJ2-7; D gene unclear. CDR3 length: 15 residues. With 5 bases removed from V and 4 bases from J, the gap between germline ends came to 18 bases. Germline CDR1 reads MDHEN; CDR2 reads SYDVKM. The CDR3: CASSPPIAATYEQYF. CDR3 nucleotide sequence: TGTGCCAGCAGTCCTCCCATCGCCGCCACATACGAGCAGTACTTC.

The V gene is TRBV6-4, the J gene TRBJ2-1; 7 bases match TRBD2. Germline V gene sequence: CDR1 MRHNA, CDR2 SNTAGT. Trimming removed 3 bases from V and 7 bases from J; junction bases left unmatched: 9. CDR3 size: 15 residues. The CDR3 protein is CASSEVRGAGNEQFF. The DNA of the CDR3 is TGTGCCAGCAGTGAGGTGAGGGGAGCGGGAAATGAGCAGTTCTTC.

The CDR3, as DNA: TGCGCCAGCAGCTTGGGCGGACAGGGGGGATCAGATGAGCAGTTCTTC. This gives the protein CASSLGGQGGSDEQFF. The V call is TRBV5-1, the J call TRBJ2-1; 10 nucleotides align to TRBD1. The J segment lost 8 bases and the V segment lost 0 bases, leaving 8 bases of the junction unmatched. Germline assignment: CDR1 SGHRS and CDR2 YFSETQ. This CDR3 spans 16 amino acids.